These 10 T cell receptor beta chains came from one sample sequenced in a study of blood T cell repertoires in COVID-19. TCRdb's copy holds only in-frame clones and misses some; the assay was immunoSEQ multiplex PCR. Of 300,000 to 400,000 clones listed, 87% are singletons. Material: peripheral blood. The source of these receptors is a woman between 50 and 59 years old with COVID-19, enrolled during active disease.

V usage is TRBV7-9 and J usage is TRBJ1-1; D is unclear. The CDR3 has 12 amino acids. Trimming removed 0 bases at V and 11 bases at J, with 10 bases between. Germline values: CDR1 SEHNR, CDR2 FQNEAQ (reference sequence). The CDR3 coding sequence is TGTGCCAGCAGCTTAGCGCCGGGGAAGGCTTTCTTT. Amino acid sequence: CASSLAPGKAFF.

The chain carries TRBV5-6 and TRBJ1-4; 9 bases are a match to TRBD1. Per the germline V gene, CDR1 is SGHDT and CDR2 is YYEEEE. The J segment lost 6 bases and the V segment lost 0 bases, leaving 9 bases of the junction unmatched. The CDR3 has 17 residues. This CDR3 is CASSLGAPQGAYEKLFF. CDR3 in DNA: TGTGCCAGCAGCTTGGGGGCCCCACAGGGGGCTTATGAAAAACTGTTTTTT.

This chain links TRBV7-9 with TRBJ2-7; TRBD2 matches at 10 bases. This CDR3 is 13 amino acids long. The J segment lost 2 bases and the V segment lost 9 bases, leaving 4 bases of the junction unmatched. The germline V gene has CDR1 SEHNR and CDR2 FQNEAQ (reference sequence). The CDR3 protein is CARNSGRPYEQYF. The CDR3 DNA is TGTGCCAGGAATAGCGGGAGGCCCTACGAGCAGTACTTC. Together with reference TRBV7-9 and TRBJ2-7, the CDR3 gives the full variable domain: DTGVSQNPRHKITKRGQNVTFRCDPISEHNRLYWYRQTLGQGPEFLTYFQNEAQLEKSRLLSDRFSAERPKGSFSTLEIQRTEQGDSAMYLCARNSGRPYEQYFGPGTRLTVT.

The gene calls are TRBV24-1 and TRBJ2-1; D is possibly TRBD2 (6 bases). There are 14 residues in the CDR3. The germline CDR1 and CDR2 sequences are KGHDR and SFDVKD. V dropped 0 bases and J dropped 12 bases, with 14 bases sitting between them. CDR3 region: CATSDLQLGSGQFF. In DNA, the CDR3 is TGTGCCACCAGTGATTTGCAACTCGGGAGCGGGCAGTTCTTC.

The chain is built from TRBV9 and TRBJ2-3; a weak D match, TRBD2 (7 bases). CDR3 size: 15 residues. V gave up 3 bases and J gave up 4 bases, with 15 bases separating them. Germline-derived CDR1 and CDR2 are SGDLS and YYNGEE. CDR3 residues: CASSEGGMRSDTQYF. In nucleotides, the CDR3 is TGTGCCAGCAGCGAGGGGGGGATGAGATCAGATACGCAGTATTTT.

This chain connects TRBV9 to TRBJ2-5, with a weak D call TRBD1 (6 bases). V lost 1 base and J lost 6, with 19 bases in between. Germline V gives CDR1 SGDLS, CDR2 YYNGEE. This CDR3 region has 16 residues. CDR3: CASSVTTGLIEKTQYF. The CDR3 region has the DNA TGTGCCAGCAGCGTAACGACAGGACTTATCGAAAAGACCCAGTACTTC.

This chain links TRBV4-3 with TRBJ1-5; a possible D gene is TRBD1 (5 bases). The CDR3 is 16 amino acids. Looked up from germline, CDR1 is LGHNA and CDR2 is YSLEER. Trimming removed 0 bases from V and 6 bases from J, with 15 bases in between. The CDR3 region is CASSQEVGQGGQPQHF. CDR3 sequence (DNA): TGCGCCAGCAGCCAAGAGGTTGGGCAGGGAGGTCAGCCCCAGCATTTT.

This clone has just a few counts. V is TRBV3-1 (or the pseudogene TRBV3-2) and J is TRBJ2-1; tentatively, D is TRBD2 (5 bases). V shed 1 base and J shed 4 bases, with 11 bases lying between them. From germline, CDR1 is LGHDT and CDR2 YNNKEL (reference sequence). The CDR3 totals 15 residues. The CDR3 bases are TGTGCCAGCAGCCAAGCCTCGCTAGCATACAATGAGCAGTTCTTC. Translating gives CASSQASLAYNEQFF.

Only a few counts were recorded for this clone. The J gene is TRBJ2-2, the V gene TRBV7-2; 13 nucleotides agree with TRBD2. Germline CDR1 reads SGHTA; CDR2 reads FQGNSA. The J segment lost 6 bases and the V segment lost 5 bases, leaving 6 bases of the junction unmatched. There are 16 residues in the CDR3. For the CDR3, the DNA is TGTGCCAGCAGCAAGGGACTAGCGGGGATCTCCGGGGAGCTGTTTTTT. The encoded protein is CASSKGLAGISGELFF.

The V gene is TRBV19, the J gene TRBJ1-1; TRBD1 matches at 7 bases. Germline V gives CDR1 LNHDA, CDR2 SQIVND (reference sequence). The CDR3 is made up of 15 amino acids. After removal of 3 bases from V and 0 bases from J, the junction contained 4 bases not matched to a gene. The CDR3 region is CASSIQTGMNTEAFF. For the CDR3, the DNA is TGTGCCAGTAGTATCCAGACAGGGATGAACACTGAAGCTTTCTTT.